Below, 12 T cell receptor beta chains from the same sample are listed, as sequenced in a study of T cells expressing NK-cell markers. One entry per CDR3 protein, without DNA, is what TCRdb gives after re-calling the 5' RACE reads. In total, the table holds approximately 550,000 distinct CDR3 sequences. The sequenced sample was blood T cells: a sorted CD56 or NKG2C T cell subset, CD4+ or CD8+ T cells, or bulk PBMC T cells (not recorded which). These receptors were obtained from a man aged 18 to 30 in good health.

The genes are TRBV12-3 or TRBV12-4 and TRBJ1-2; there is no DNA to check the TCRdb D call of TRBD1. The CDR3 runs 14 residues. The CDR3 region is CASSRDKGNYGYTF.

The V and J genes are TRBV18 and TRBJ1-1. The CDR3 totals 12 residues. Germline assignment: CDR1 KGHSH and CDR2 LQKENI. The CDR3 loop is CASSLLKIEAFF.

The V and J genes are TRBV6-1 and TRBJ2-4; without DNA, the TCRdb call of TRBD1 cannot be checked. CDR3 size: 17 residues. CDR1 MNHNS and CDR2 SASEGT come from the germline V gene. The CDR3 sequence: CASSEFDRIVAKNIQYF.

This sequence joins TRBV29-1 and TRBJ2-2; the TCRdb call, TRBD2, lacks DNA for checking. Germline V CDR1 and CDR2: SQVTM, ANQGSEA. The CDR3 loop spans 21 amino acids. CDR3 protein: CSVEGGDTGLAGGSNTGELFF.

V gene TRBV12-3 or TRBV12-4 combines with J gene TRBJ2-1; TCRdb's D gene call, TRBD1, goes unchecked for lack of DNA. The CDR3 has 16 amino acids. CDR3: CASSPPGQSSYNEQFF.

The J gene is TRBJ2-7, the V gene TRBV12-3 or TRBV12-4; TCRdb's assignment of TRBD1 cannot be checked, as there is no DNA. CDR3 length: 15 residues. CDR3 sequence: CASSGGPGITGEQYF.

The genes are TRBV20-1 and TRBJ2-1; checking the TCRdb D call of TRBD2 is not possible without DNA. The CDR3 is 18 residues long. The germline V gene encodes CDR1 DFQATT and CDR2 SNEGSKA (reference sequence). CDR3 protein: CNPTGLAGGPSSYNEQFF.

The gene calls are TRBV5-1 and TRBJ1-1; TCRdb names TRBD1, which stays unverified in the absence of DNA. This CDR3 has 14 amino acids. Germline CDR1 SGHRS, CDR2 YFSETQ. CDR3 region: CASSRLTGNTEAFF.

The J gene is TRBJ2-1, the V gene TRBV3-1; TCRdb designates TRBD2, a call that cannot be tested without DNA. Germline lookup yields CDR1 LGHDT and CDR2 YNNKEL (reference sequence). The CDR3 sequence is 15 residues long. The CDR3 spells CASSHLRDHYNEQFF.

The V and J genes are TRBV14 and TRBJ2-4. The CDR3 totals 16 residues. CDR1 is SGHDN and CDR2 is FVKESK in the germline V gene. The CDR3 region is CASSQGEGLAKNIQYF.

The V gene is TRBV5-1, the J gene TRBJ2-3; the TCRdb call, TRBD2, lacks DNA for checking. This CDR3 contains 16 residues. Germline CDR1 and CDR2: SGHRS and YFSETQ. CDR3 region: CASSYGTSGNADTQYF.

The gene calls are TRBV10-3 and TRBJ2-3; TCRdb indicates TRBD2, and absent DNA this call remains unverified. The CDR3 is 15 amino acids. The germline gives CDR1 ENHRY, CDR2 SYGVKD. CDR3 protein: CAISILAGVIGTQYF.